This is a list of T cell receptor beta chains from one sample in a study of T cells in Graves' hyperthyroidism and ophthalmopathy. One entry per CDR3 protein, called by TCRdb with MiXCR from the multiplex PCR reads. The sample carries a few hundred thousand distinct CDR3 sequences, 15% to 17% recorded once. The specimen sequenced was blood. The origin of the receptors is a woman aged 18 to 35 with Graves' hyperthyroidism. Both conserved end residues are part of each CDR3. The D gene is left open where the match is weak. Clone size is given for some rows only: seen once, a few or many times, or a class if the clone is expanded.

CDR3 DNA: TGCAGTGCTAGAGATCACGGGCGTAAACAGTTCTACGAGCAGTACTTC
CDR3 protein: CSARDHGRKQFYEQYF
clone size: many
J gene: TRBJ2-7
V gene: TRBV20-1
D gene: .

CDR3 DNA: TGTGCCAGCAGTTTAGGGCTAGCGGGGTACCAAGAGACCCAGTACTTC
CDR3 protein: CASSLGLAGYQETQYF
clone size: many
J gene: TRBJ2-5
V gene: TRBV28
D gene: TRBD2

CDR3 DNA: TGTGCCAGCTATGGAAACACCATATATTTT
CDR3 protein: CASYGNTIYF
clone size: many
J gene: TRBJ1-3
V gene: TRBV19
D gene: .

CDR3 DNA: TGTGCCAGCAGCCCCGTAGCTGGGGCCAACGTCCTGACTTTC
CDR3 protein: CASSPVAGANVLTF
clone size: many
J gene: TRBJ2-6
V gene: TRBV7-8
D gene: .

CDR3 DNA: TGTGCCATCAACCAAGCGGGAGCCCAGGGGAAGCAGTACTTC
CDR3 protein: CAINQAGAQGKQYF
clone size: many
J gene: TRBJ2-7
V gene: TRBV10-3
D gene: TRBD2

CDR3 DNA: TGTGCCAGCAGCCTCTTAGCGGGGGGTGGGGAAGATACGCAGTATTTT
CDR3 protein: CASSLLAGGGEDTQYF
clone size: .
J gene: TRBJ2-3
V gene: TRBV6-1
D gene: TRBD2

CDR3 DNA: TGTGCCAGCAGGTTTATCGGCTACACCTTC
CDR3 protein: CASRFIGYTF
clone size: .
J gene: TRBJ1-2
V gene: TRBV2
D gene: .

CDR3 DNA: TGCAGTGCTTGCGCAGAGGGGGCGTCGGACATTCAGTACTTC
CDR3 protein: CSACAEGASDIQYF
clone size: many
J gene: TRBJ2-4
V gene: TRBV20-1
D gene: TRBD1

CDR3 DNA: TGTGCCAGCAGCGTCTCAGGGGGCTCTGGGGCCAACGTCCTGACTTTC
CDR3 protein: CASSVSGGSGANVLTF
clone size: many
J gene: TRBJ2-6
V gene: TRBV11-2
D gene: TRBD1

CDR3 DNA: TGTGCCAGCAGCTTAGAAGGCGGGTCACCCCTCCACTTT
CDR3 protein: CASSLEGGSPLHF
clone size: many
J gene: TRBJ1-6
V gene: TRBV5-5
D gene: .

CDR3 DNA: TGTGCCAGCAGCACAAAAGGGGAGCTGTTTTTT
CDR3 protein: CASSTKGELFF
clone size: few
J gene: TRBJ2-2
V gene: TRBV13
D gene: .

CDR3 DNA: TGTGCCAGTAGTATAGAACCCCCCAGGGGTCTTCCGTTCTTC
CDR3 protein: CASSIEPPRGLPFF
clone size: few
J gene: TRBJ2-1
V gene: TRBV19
D gene: .

CDR3 DNA: TGTGCCAGCAGGGTGGGACGGTCAACTAATGAAAAACTGTTTTTT
CDR3 protein: CASRVGRSTNEKLFF
clone size: many
J gene: TRBJ1-4
V gene: TRBV27
D gene: .

CDR3 DNA: TGCAGTGCTCCGGGACTAGCGGAATTCAATGAGCAGTTCTTC
CDR3 protein: CSAPGLAEFNEQFF
clone size: .
J gene: TRBJ2-1
V gene: TRBV20-1
D gene: TRBD2